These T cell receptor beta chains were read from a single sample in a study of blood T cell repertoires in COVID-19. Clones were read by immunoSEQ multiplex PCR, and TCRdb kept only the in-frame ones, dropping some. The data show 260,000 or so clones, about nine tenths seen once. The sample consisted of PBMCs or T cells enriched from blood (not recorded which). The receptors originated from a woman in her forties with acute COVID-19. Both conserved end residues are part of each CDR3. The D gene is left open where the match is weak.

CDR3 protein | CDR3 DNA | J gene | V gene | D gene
CASSPNTGGQETQYF | TGTGCCAGCAGTCCAAACACAGGGGGACAAGAGACCCAGTACTTC | TRBJ2-5 | TRBV27 | TRBD1
CASSTGTGMNTEAFF | TGTGCCAGCAGCACTGGGACAGGAATGAACACTGAAGCTTTCTTT | TRBJ1-1 | TRBV7-2 | TRBD1
CASSLSAGWDSPLHF | TGTGCCAGCAGCTTATCGGCAGGGTGGGATTCACCCCTCCACTTT | TRBJ1-6 | TRBV7-2 | -
CASSFLGQGSNTEAFF | TGTGCCAGCAGTTTCCTGGGACAGGGATCGAACACTGAAGCTTTCTTT | TRBJ1-1 | TRBV27 | TRBD1
CASSIWTGGDGYTF | TGTGCCAGTAGTATATGGACAGGGGGCGACGGCTACACCTTC | TRBJ1-2 | TRBV19 | TRBD1
CSGTEGGRAPEQFF | TGCAGCGGGACCGAAGGCGGGAGGGCCCCTGAGCAGTTCTTC | TRBJ2-1 | TRBV29-1 | TRBD2
CASSQVPGDRFF | TGTGCCAGCAGCCAAGTTCCAGGGGATCGGTTCTTC | TRBJ2-1 | TRBV14 | -
CASSPTGVYNQPQHF | TGTGCCAGCAGCCCGACAGGAGTCTACAATCAGCCCCAGCATTTT | TRBJ1-5 | TRBV9 | -
CASNNRVKRTEAFF | TGTGCCAGTAATAACAGGGTCAAGAGAACTGAAGCTTTCTTT | TRBJ1-1 | TRBV19 | -
CASSQPDRPNTEAFF | TGCGCCAGCAGTCAACCGGACAGACCGAACACTGAAGCTTTCTTT | TRBJ1-1 | TRBV23-1 | -